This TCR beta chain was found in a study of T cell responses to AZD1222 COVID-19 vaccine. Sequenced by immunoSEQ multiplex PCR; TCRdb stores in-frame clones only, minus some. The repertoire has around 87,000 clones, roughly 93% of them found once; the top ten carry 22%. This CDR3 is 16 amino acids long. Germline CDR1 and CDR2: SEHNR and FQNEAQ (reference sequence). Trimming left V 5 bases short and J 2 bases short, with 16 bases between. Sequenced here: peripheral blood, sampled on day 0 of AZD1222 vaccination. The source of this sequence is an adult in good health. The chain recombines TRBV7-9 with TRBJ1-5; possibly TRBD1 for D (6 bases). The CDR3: CASSPAGVVGNQPQHF. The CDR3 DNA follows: TGTGCCAGCAGCCCAGCAGGGGTCGTAGGCAATCAGCCCCAGCATTTT.